The subject of this entry is one T cell receptor (beta chain). Germline CDR1 and CDR2: MNHEY and SVGAGI. Between the trimmed V and J ends, which lost 5 bases and 0 bases, there was a span of 11 bases. This CDR3 is built from 15 residues. Produced via immunoSEQ multiplex PCR; TCRdb's table is partial and in-frame only. The sample holds 75,000 to 100,000 clones; roughly 90% are singletons and the top ten take more than 0.6%. The data belong to a study of OX40 agonist ivuxolimab in advanced cancers. The sequence came from an adult with an advanced solid tumor such as melanoma, head and neck, liver or kidney cancer. The material was CD4+ or CD8+ T cells sorted from blood, obtained in a trial of the OX40 agonist ivuxolimab. The rearrangement links TRBV6-5 to TRBJ2-1, with a possible D match to TRBD2 (5 bases). CDR3 region: CASSRTVSSYNEQFF. CDR3 in DNA: TGTGCCAGCAGTAGGACTGTAAGCTCCTACAATGAGCAGTTCTTC.